Below, 16 T cell receptor beta chains from the same sample are listed, as sequenced in a study of response to subunit inactivated influenza vaccine. TCRdb reprocessed the RT-PCR reads with MiXCR, giving one entry per CDR3 protein. This table has 650,000 to 850,000 distinct CDR3 sequences, approximately 13% appearing once. Sequencing used PBMCs from blood, obtained approximately 15 days before vaccination. The source of these receptors is a man aged 45-65 years who received an inactivated influenza vaccine.

This chain uses TRBV6-2 or TRBV6-3 with TRBJ2-1, with 8 bases matching TRBD2. The CDR3 is made up of 15 amino acids. Germline V gene data show CDR1 as MNHEY and CDR2 as SVGEGT. V was pared by 2 bases and J by 2 bases, with 2 bases of the junction left unmatched. CDR3: CASSYMRGAYNEQFF. CDR3 sequence (DNA): TGTGCCAGCAGTTACATGCGGGGGGCCTACAATGAGCAGTTCTTC.

The chain uses TRBV7-9 and TRBJ1-1; D unclear. Germline CDR1 is SEHNR and CDR2 is FQNEAQ (reference sequence). This CDR3 is built from 13 residues. V gave up 7 bases and J gave up 5 bases, with 14 bases separating them. This CDR3 reads CASTPEGRTEAFF. The DNA of the CDR3 is TGTGCCAGCACCCCGGAAGGGAGGACTGAAGCTTTCTTT.

In this sample, this clonotype turned up a few times. DNA of the CDR3: TGTGCCTTGATGGGTCGGCCCCAGCATTTT. This codes for CALMGRPQHF. The chain uses TRBV10-3 and TRBJ1-5; D not resolved. V lost 11 bases, J lost 9 bases, and 11 bases lay in between. The CDR3 is 10 residues long. Germline-derived CDR1 and CDR2 are ENHRY and SYGVKD.

This clonotype was observed at least ten times. The V and J genes are TRBV29-1 and TRBJ2-5; the D call may be TRBD1 or TRBD2 (6 bases each). The germline V gene has CDR1 SQVTM and CDR2 ANQGSEA. The CDR3 is 13 amino acids. Trimming took 3 bases from V and 5 from J, leaving 13 bases between them. The CDR3 DNA follows: TGCAGCGTTGAGATCTGGGGGGCGGAGACCCAGTACTTC. It yields the protein CSVEIWGAETQYF. The full variable domain, with the rest looked up from reference TRBV29-1 and TRBJ2-5, is SAVISQKPSRDICQRGTSLTIQCQVDSQVTMMFWYRQQPGQSLTLIATANQGSEATYESGFVIDKFPISRPNLTFSTLTVSNMSPEDSSIYLCSVEIWGAETQYFGPGTRLLVL.

The chain employs TRBV7-2 and TRBJ2-6; the D gene is possibly TRBD1 (6 bases). Germline-derived CDR1 and CDR2 are SGHTA and FQGNSA. The CDR3 is made up of 16 amino acids. Deletions cut 5 bases from V and 8 bases from J, with 19 bases between. CDR3 residues: CASSAGRGPLSNVLTF. The CDR3 DNA reads TGTGCCAGCAGCGCAGGCAGGGGACCCCTCTCCAACGTCCTGACTTTC.

This clonotype was picked up a small number of times. This chain uses TRBV28 with TRBJ2-3; no firm D call. Germline V CDR1 and CDR2: MDHEN, SYDVKM. The V and J ends lost 3 bases and 6 bases respectively, with 10 bases between them. The CDR3 runs 13 residues. CDR3 protein: CASSLANLDTQYF. CDR3 DNA sequence: TGTGCCAGCAGTTTGGCCAACTTGGATACGCAGTATTTT.

This clonotype has ten or more counts. J is TRBJ2-2 and V is TRBV7-2; D unresolved. Trimming cost V 5 bases and J 0 bases, with 16 bases left between them. In germline, CDR1 is SGHTA, CDR2 FQGNSA. The CDR3 is 17 amino acids. DNA for the CDR3: TGTGCCAGCAGCCCGGATAGTCAGCGTGCGAACACCGGGGAGCTGTTTTTT. Translation: CASSPDSQRANTGELFF.

This chain joins TRBV7-2 and TRBJ2-1, with D possibly being TRBD2 (6 bases). Germline V lookup: CDR1 SGHTA, CDR2 FQGNSA. CDR3 length: 13 amino acids. Between the trimmed V and J ends, which lost 6 bases and 12 bases, there was a span of 18 bases. The CDR3 coding sequence is TGTGCCAGCAGTTCAGAAGCGGGTAGGAGGCAGTTCTTC. Translated: CASSSEAGRRQFF.

The chain joins TRBV12-3 or TRBV12-4 to TRBJ2-7, with D perhaps given as TRBD1 or TRBD2 (5 bases each). The CDR3 loop spans 15 amino acids. Trimming pared 6 bases from V and 6 bases from J, leaving 21 bases between. The CDR3: CASSPRVQGPGEQYF. In nucleotides, the CDR3 is TGTGCCAGCAGCCCGAGGGTCCAGGGTCCTGGCGAGCAGTACTTC.

This chain joins TRBV6-2 or TRBV6-3 and TRBJ2-7; possibly TRBD1 for D (5 bases). Trimming shortened V by 7 bases and J by 0 bases, and 13 bases separated the two germline ends. This CDR3 has 14 amino acids. Germline loops: CDR1 MNHEY, CDR2 SVGEGT. The CDR3 spells CASTDETDSYEQYF. In DNA form, the CDR3 reads TGTGCCAGCACCGACGAGACAGACTCCTACGAGCAGTACTTC.

This clonotype has more than one count but fewer than ten. The chain employs TRBV11-3 and TRBJ2-2, with TRBD2 identical over 9 bases. The germline gives CDR1 SGHNT, CDR2 YENEEA. The CDR3 runs to 17 residues. Trimming took 5 bases from V and 4 from J; bases not matched to a gene: 11. The CDR3 loop reads CASSERRAGGPTGELFF. The CDR3 nucleotides read TGTGCCAGCAGCGAAAGACGTGCGGGAGGGCCCACCGGGGAGCTGTTTTTT.

This clonotype was detected only a few times. This chain joins TRBV7-2 and TRBJ2-1; D is possibly TRBD2 (5 bases). V lost 0 bases to trimming and J lost 1 base, with 10 bases between them. The CDR3 contains 16 residues. CDR1 SGHTA and CDR2 FQGNSA come from the germline V gene. CDR3 DNA sequence: TGTGCCAGCAGCTTAGCGTCGTCGGGGTCCTACAATGAGCAGTTCTTC. Protein sequence: CASSLASSGSYNEQFF. The full variable domain, in which reference TRBV7-2 and TRBJ2-1 provide the parts outside the CDR3, is GAGVSQSPSNKVTEKGKDVELRCDPISGHTALYWYRQSLGQGLEFLIYFQGNSAPDKSGLPSDRFSAERTGGSVSTLTIQRTQQEDSAVYLCASSLASSGSYNEQFFGPGTRLTVL.

V and J are TRBV28 and TRBJ2-3; TRBD2 agrees at 13 bases. This CDR3 is 15 amino acids long. The V gene's germline CDR1 is MDHEN and CDR2 SYDVKM. The V gene end was trimmed by 6 bases and the J gene end by 4 bases; junction bases not matched to a gene: 4. DNA of the CDR3: TGTGCCAGCAGAGGGGGACTAGCGGGATCAGATACGCAGTATTTT. Protein product: CASRGGLAGSDTQYF.

The rearrangement joins TRBV6-5 to TRBJ2-5; TRBD2 matches 8 bases. Looked up from germline, CDR1 is MNHEY and CDR2 is SVGAGI. CDR3 size: 16 residues. The trim removed 1 base at V and 2 bases at J, leaving 6 bases unmatched. The CDR3 region has the DNA TGTGCCAGCAGTTACTTCGGGGGGGTAGGGCAAGAGACCCAGTACTTC. Translation gives CASSYFGGVGQETQYF.

This clonotype was seen repeatedly, ten times or more. The rearrangement uses TRBV7-2 and TRBJ2-2; D gene uncertain. V was pared by 5 bases and J by 6 bases, with 13 bases between. Germline V lookup: CDR1 SGHTA, CDR2 FQGNSA. The CDR3 covers 14 residues. The CDR3 DNA reads as TGTGCCAGCAGCAGCACCCGGGTGGCCGGGGAGCTGTTTTTT. As protein: CASSSTRVAGELFF.

This clonotype was observed many times. The CDR3 coding sequence is TGTGCCAGCATTGCGGTGTACACCGGGGAGCTGTTTTTT. Protein product: CASIAVYTGELFF. This sequence joins TRBV28 and TRBJ2-2; D is unresolved. The CDR3 is made up of 13 amino acids. V lost 7 bases and J 3 bases, leaving 9 bases between the germline ends. The germline gives CDR1 MDHEN, CDR2 SYDVKM.